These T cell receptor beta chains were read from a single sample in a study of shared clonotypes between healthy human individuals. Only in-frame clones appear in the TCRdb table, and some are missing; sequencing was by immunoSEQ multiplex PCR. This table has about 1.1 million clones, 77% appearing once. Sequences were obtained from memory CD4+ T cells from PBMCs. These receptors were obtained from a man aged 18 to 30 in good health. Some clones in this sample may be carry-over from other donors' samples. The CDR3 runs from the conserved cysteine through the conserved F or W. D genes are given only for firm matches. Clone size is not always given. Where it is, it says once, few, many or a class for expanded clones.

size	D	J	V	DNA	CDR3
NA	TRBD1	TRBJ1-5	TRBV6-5	TGTGCCAGCAGTTTTGCTACCGGGACAGGGTACCAGCCCCAGCATTTT	CASSFATGTGYQPQHF
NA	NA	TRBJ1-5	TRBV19	TGTGCCAGTAGTTACATAAGCAATCAGCCCCAGCATTTT	CASSYISNQPQHF
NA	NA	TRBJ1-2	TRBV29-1	TGCAGCGTTGAGGAAGGTCTCTATGGCTACACCTTC	CSVEEGLYGYTF
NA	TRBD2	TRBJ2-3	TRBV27	TGTGCCAGCAGTAGGGGAGGGCGGACAGATACGCAGTATTTT	CASSRGGRTDTQYF
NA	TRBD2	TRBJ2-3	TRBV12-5	TGTGCTAGTGGCGCTAGCGGGACAGATACGCAGTATTTT	CASGASGTDTQYF
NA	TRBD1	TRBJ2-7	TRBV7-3	TGTGCCAGCAGCCTGACCGGGACAGGGGCCTACGAGCAGTACTTC	CASSLTGTGAYEQYF
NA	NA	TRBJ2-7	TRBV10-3	TGTGCCATCAGTGGGACAGAAGGCTACGAGCAGTACTTC	CAISGTEGYEQYF
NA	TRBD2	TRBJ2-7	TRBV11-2	TGTGCCAGCAGCTTAAGAGGGGTGGTAGCGGGGTACGAGCAGTACTTC	CASSLRGVVAGYEQYF
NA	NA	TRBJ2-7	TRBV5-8	TGTGCCAGCAGCTTTGGGACGGTCAACGAGCAGTACTTC	CASSFGTVNEQYF
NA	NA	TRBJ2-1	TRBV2	TGTGCCAGCAGTGAGGGGGGGCGGAGCGGAGACAATGAGCAGTTCTTC	CASSEGGRSGDNEQFF
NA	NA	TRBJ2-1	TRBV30	TGTGCCTGGAAACGGCAGGGTACAACTTACAATGAGCAGTTCTTC	CAWKRQGTTYNEQFF
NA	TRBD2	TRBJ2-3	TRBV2	TGTGCCAGCAGTCTCGGGGGGGGTTACACAGATACGCAGTATTTT	CASSLGGGYTDTQYF
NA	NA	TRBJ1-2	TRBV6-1	TGTGCCAGCTCGACCGAAAACTATGGCTACACCTTC	CASSTENYGYTF
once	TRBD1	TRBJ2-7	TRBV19	TGTGCCAGCACTCAATCGCTCAGGGGGCAAGGATACGAGCAGTACTTC	CASTQSLRGQGYEQYF
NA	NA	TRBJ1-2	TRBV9	TGTGCCAGCAGCGTGAGCGGACGAGGCTACACCTTC	CASSVSGRGYTF
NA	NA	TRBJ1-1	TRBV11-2	TGTGCCAGCAGCCCCCCACCCGGGATGGCTACTGAAGCTTTCTTT	CASSPPPGMATEAFF
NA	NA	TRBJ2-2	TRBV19	TGTGCCAGTAGTAGAGGTGGGAGTAATACCGGGGAGCTGTTTTTT	CASSRGGSNTGELFF
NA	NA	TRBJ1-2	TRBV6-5	TGTGCCAGCAGTCGCAGGGCTAACTATGGCTACACCTTC	CASSRRANYGYTF
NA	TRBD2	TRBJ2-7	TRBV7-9	TGTGCCAGCAGCTTATACCTAGCGGACGAGCAGTACTTC	CASSLYLADEQYF
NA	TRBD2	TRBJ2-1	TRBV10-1	TGCGCCAGCAGTACCCTTTCGGGAGGTGGTCTGGGTGAGCAGTTCTTC	CASSTLSGGGLGEQFF
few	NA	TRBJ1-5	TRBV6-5	TGTGCCAGCAGTCTATCAACAGGGACAAATCAGCCCCAGCATTTT	CASSLSTGTNQPQHF
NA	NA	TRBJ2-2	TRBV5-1	TGCGCCAGCACCGCCCGGGGAACCGGGGAGCTGTTTTTT	CASTARGTGELFF
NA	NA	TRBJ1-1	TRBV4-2	TGTGCCAGCAGCTTATATCAAAACACTGAAGCTTTCTTT	CASSLYQNTEAFF
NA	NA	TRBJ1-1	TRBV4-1	TGCGCCAGCAGCCAAGGATCGGCGACACGCGGTGCTGAAGCTTTCTTT	CASSQGSATRGAEAFF
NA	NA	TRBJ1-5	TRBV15	TGTGCCACCAGCGTGCAGGGAGGCGATCAGCCCCAGCATTTT	CATSVQGGDQPQHF
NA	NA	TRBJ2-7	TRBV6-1	TGTGCCAGCAGTGGGCGGATCTCCTACGAGCAGTACTTC	CASSGRISYEQYF
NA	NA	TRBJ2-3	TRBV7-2	TGTGCCAGCAGCTTAGATCCTGGGACAGATACGCAGTATTTT	CASSLDPGTDTQYF
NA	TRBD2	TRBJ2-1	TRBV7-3	TGTGCCAGCAGCGTCCTGACTAGCGTGACATACAATGAGCAGTTCTTC	CASSVLTSVTYNEQFF
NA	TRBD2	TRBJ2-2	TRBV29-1	TGCAGCGTTGGATGGGGGGGTAACACCGGGGAGCTGTTTTTT	CSVGWGGNTGELFF
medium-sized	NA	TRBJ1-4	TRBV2	TGTGCCAGCGAAGTGAGTCCTAATGAAAAACTGTTTTTT	CASEVSPNEKLFF
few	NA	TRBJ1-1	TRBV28	TGTGCCAGCAGCCCGTTGTACACTGAAGCTTTCTTT	CASSPLYTEAFF
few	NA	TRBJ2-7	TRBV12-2	TGTGCAAGTCGCTTACCAGGACTAGCGAAGCCCTACGAGCAGTACTTC	CASRLPGLAKPYEQYF
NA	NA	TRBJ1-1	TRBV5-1	TGCGCCAGCAGCTTCGAAACAGGGACTGAAGCTTTCTTT	CASSFETGTEAFF
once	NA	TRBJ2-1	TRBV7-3	TGTGCCAGCAGCGTAGAGCCAGGGAATGAGCAGTTCTTC	CASSVEPGNEQFF
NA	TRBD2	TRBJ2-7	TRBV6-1	TGTGCCAGCAGTTCATCCGGGACTAGCGGGAGAGAGCAGTACTTC	CASSSSGTSGREQYF
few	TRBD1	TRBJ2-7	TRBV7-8	TGTGCCAGCAGCTTAGGGCGGACAGGGTCTAACGAGCAGTACTTC	CASSLGRTGSNEQYF
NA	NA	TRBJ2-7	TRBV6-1	TGTGCCAGCAGTGAAATCGGCAGGTCAACCTACGAGCAGTACTTC	CASSEIGRSTYEQYF
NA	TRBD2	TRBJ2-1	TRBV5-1	TGCGCCAGCAGGCCAGCCGGGACTACCTACAATGAGCAGTTCTTC	CASRPAGTTYNEQFF